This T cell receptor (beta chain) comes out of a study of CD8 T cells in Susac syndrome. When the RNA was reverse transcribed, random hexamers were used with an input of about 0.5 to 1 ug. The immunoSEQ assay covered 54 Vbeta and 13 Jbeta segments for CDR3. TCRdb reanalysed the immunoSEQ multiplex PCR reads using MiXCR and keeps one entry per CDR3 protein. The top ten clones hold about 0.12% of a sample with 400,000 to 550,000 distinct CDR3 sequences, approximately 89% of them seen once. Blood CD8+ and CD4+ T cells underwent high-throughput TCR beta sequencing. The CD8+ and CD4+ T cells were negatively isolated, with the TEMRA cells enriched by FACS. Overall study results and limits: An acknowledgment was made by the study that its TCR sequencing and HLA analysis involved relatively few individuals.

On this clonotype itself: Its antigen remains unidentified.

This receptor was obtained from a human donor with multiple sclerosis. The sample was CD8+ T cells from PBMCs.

In DNA form, the CDR3 reads TGTGCCAGCAGCTCCGGGACTGCGGGGACTGAAGCTTTCTTT. It codes for CASSSGTAGTEAFF. The V and J genes are TRBV7-9 and TRBJ1-1, with D maybe TRBD1 (5 bases). Germline-derived CDR1 and CDR2 are SEHNR and FQNEAQ (reference sequence). CDR3 length: 14 amino acids. V lost 4 bases to trimming and J lost 5 bases, with 14 bases between them.